This T cell receptor beta chain was sequenced for a study of cytomegalovirus exposure and HLA in healthy donors. Study-level points and caveats: Based on reports, TCR beta sequences accurately predicted HLA-A and HLA-B alleles for most subjects. Using a false discovery rate of 0.05, a later analysis showed that some 16,000 TCR beta sequences were associated with HLA alleles.

PCR amplification relied on 60 Vbeta primers (plus 13 Jbeta primers). The table came from immunoSEQ multiplex PCR; TCRdb's copy has only in-frame clones and leaves some out. This table holds about 150,000 clones, over 75% found once. A remark on this clone: What it binds is not known.

CDR1 is PRHDT, CDR2 FYEKMQ, per germline (reference sequence). CDR3 length equals 17 residues. V shed 0 bases, J shed 6 bases, and the junction held 6 bases outside the gene matches. Participants comprised healthy donors of bone marrow. This receptor was taken from a woman aged 40 to 49 in good health and CMV-seropositive. V and J are TRBV13 and TRBJ2-2, with 11 bases identical to TRBD2. The sequencing sample was made of PBMCs. This CDR3 reads CASSLGLTSGKAGELFF. The CDR3 DNA is TGTGCCAGCAGCTTAGGACTGACTAGCGGGAAGGCCGGGGAGCTGTTTTTT.